Following are 32 T cell receptor beta chains from one sample sequenced in a study of OX40 agonist ivuxolimab in advanced cancers. The protocol was immunoSEQ multiplex PCR, while the TCRdb copy is restricted to in-frame clones and leaves out a portion. Among 81,000 or so clones, approximately 90% were seen once, and the ten largest hold approximately 0.47%. Sequencing was performed on CD4+ or CD8+ T cells sorted from blood, taken in a trial of the OX40 agonist ivuxolimab. The receptors shown here come from an adult with an advanced solid tumor such as melanoma, head and neck, liver or kidney cancer.

This chain joins TRBV6-6 and TRBJ1-5, with a possible D match to TRBD1 (5 bases). V was clipped by 6 bases and J by 0 bases, with 12 bases between them. Per germline, CDR1 MNHNY and CDR2 SVGAGI (reference sequence). The CDR3 totals 15 residues. As DNA, the CDR3 is TGTGCCAGCAGGGGGGGTTGGAGTAGCAATCAGCCCCAGCATTTT. Translating gives CASRGGWSSNQPQHF.

V gene TRBV5-1 combines with J gene TRBJ1-1, with no clear D. CDR3 length equals 17 residues. V shed 0 bases and J shed 0 bases, with 15 bases lying between them. Germline CDR1 reads SGHRS; CDR2 reads YFSETQ. CDR3 amino acids: CASSLERARTLNTEAFF. In nucleotides, the CDR3 is TGCGCCAGCAGCTTGGAGAGGGCCAGGACCTTGAACACTGAAGCTTTCTTT. Supplemented by reference TRBV5-1 and TRBJ1-1, the full variable domain reads KAGVTQTPRYLIKTRGQQVTLSCSPISGHRSVSWYQQTPGQGLQFLFEYFSETQRNKGNFPGRFSGRQFSNSRSEMNVSTLELGDSALYLCASSLERARTLNTEAFFGQGTRLTVV.

This rearrangement joins TRBV18 to TRBJ1-3; D remains ambiguous. In germline, CDR1 is KGHSH, CDR2 LQKENI. V dropped 3 bases and J dropped 0 bases, with 15 bases sitting between them. The CDR3 runs to 17 residues. The CDR3 DNA is TGTGCCAGCTCACCGCAAGACGTCCGATCCTCTGGAAACACCATATATTTT. Protein: CASSPQDVRSSGNTIYF.

This chain joins TRBV5-1 and TRBJ1-1; D call uncertain. V gave up 6 bases and J gave up 3 bases, with 27 bases separating them. Germline values: CDR1 SGHRS, CDR2 YFSETQ. CDR3 length equals 18 residues. The CDR3 is CASTLSGVRLRLDTEAFF. The CDR3 region has the DNA TGCGCCAGCACCCTTTCAGGAGTCCGCCTGCGGTTGGACACTGAAGCTTTCTTT.

The chain is built from TRBV6-1 and TRBJ1-1; 9 positions agree with TRBD1. Trimming cost V 3 bases and J 5 bases; bases outside gene matches: 7. Germline V lookup: CDR1 MNHNS, CDR2 SASEGT. The CDR3 contains 15 residues. The CDR3 protein is CASSDPGTGSTEAFF. The CDR3 DNA is TGTGCCAGCAGTGACCCCGGGACAGGGAGTACTGAAGCTTTCTTT.

This chain joins TRBV6-1 and TRBJ2-7, with D perhaps matching TRBD1 or TRBD2 (6 bases each). The CDR3 runs to 15 residues. Germline CDR1 and CDR2: MNHNS and SASEGT. V lost 6 bases to trimming and J lost 5 bases, with 20 bases between them. DNA of the CDR3: TGTGCCAGCAGACTGACTAGTGGGGGCCGCCACGAGCAGTACTTC. Protein product: CASRLTSGGRHEQYF.

The J gene is TRBJ1-1, the V gene TRBV11-3; 7 nucleotides line up with TRBD1. After removal of 1 base from V and 3 bases from J, the junction contained 8 bases not matched to a gene. The CDR3 extends over 16 amino acids. Germline V CDR1 and CDR2: SGHNT, YENEEA. CDR3 DNA: TGTGCCAGCAGCTTAGGAGCCAGGGGGGGGGACACTGAAGCTTTCTTT. Protein sequence: CASSLGARGGDTEAFF.

The DNA of the CDR3 is TGTGCCAGCAGCTTGGCAGGGGCGGGTAATTCACCCCTCCACTTT. This translates into CASSLAGAGNSPLHF. This chain links TRBV7-2 with TRBJ1-6, with a weak D call TRBD1 (6 bases). CDR1 is SGHTA and CDR2 is FQGNSA in the germline V gene. CDR3 length: 15 amino acids. The germline V and J ends were trimmed by 3 bases and 6 bases, with 12 bases remaining between them.

The chain carries TRBV5-1 and TRBJ2-1, with a weak D call TRBD2 (5 bases). This CDR3 has 13 residues. Germline V lookup: CDR1 SGHRS, CDR2 YFSETQ. V lost 4 bases and J 10 bases, leaving 15 bases between the germline ends. The CDR3 nucleotides are TGCGCCAGCAGCATCATCAGGACGGGGGAGCAGTTCTTC. This translates into CASSIIRTGEQFF.

The chain has TRBV7-6 and TRBJ1-5; D ambiguous. V was pared by 1 base and J by 6 bases, with 7 bases between. Per germline, CDR1 SGHVS and CDR2 FNYEAQ. The CDR3 loop spans 13 amino acids. The CDR3 here is CASSLVSTQPQHF. The DNA of the CDR3 is TGTGCCAGCAGCTTAGTTAGTACTCAGCCCCAGCATTTT.

This clone was counted only a few times. The chain couples TRBV19 to TRBJ1-2, with D unresolved. The CDR3 consists of 15 residues. V lost 3 bases to trimming and J lost 1 base, with 12 bases between them. Germline loops: CDR1 LNHDA, CDR2 SQIVND (reference sequence). CDR3: CASSIRAIFNYGYTF. Written as DNA, the CDR3 is TGTGCCAGTAGTATTCGGGCGATATTTAACTATGGCTACACCTTC.

This chain connects TRBV7-2 to TRBJ1-1, with D perhaps matching TRBD1 (6 bases). The V gene's germline CDR1 is SGHTA and CDR2 FQGNSA. This CDR3 contains 15 residues. With 5 bases removed from V and 1 base from J, the gap between germline ends came to 14 bases. CDR3 nucleotides: TGTGCCAGCAGCCCGACACAGGGTAGGAACACTGAAGCTTTCTTT. Translation: CASSPTQGRNTEAFF. The full variable domain, its missing parts supplied by reference TRBV7-2 and TRBJ1-1, is GAGVSQSPSNKVTEKGKDVELRCDPISGHTALYWYRQSLGQGLEFLIYFQGNSAPDKSGLPSDRFSAERTGGSVSTLTIQRTQQEDSAVYLCASSPTQGRNTEAFFGQGTRLTVV.

This chain joins TRBV7-3 and TRBJ1-1, with TRBD1 as a possible D gene (5 bases). The CDR3 loop spans 15 amino acids. Per germline, CDR1 SGHTA and CDR2 FQGTGA. Trimming removed 5 bases from V and 0 bases from J, with 13 bases in between. DNA for the CDR3: TGTGCCAGCAGCCCCACCCGAGGGGTGAACACTGAAGCTTTCTTT. Encoded protein: CASSPTRGVNTEAFF. Combining the CDR3 with reference TRBV7-3 and TRBJ1-1 gives the whole variable domain GAGVSQTPSNKVTEKGKYVELRCDPISGHTALYWYRQSLGQGPEFLIYFQGTGAADDSGLPNDRFFAVRPEGSVSTLKIQRTERGDSAVYLCASSPTRGVNTEAFFGQGTRLTVV.

Turning to this clone: No conserved phenylalanine or tryptophan ends this CDR3, so it is likely a read error. This sequence joins TRBV14 and TRBJ1-6, with a possible D match to TRBD1 (5 bases). Germline CDR1 and CDR2: SGHDN and FVKESK. The CDR3 is made up of 13 amino acids. Trimming took 6 bases from V and 7 from J, leaving 10 bases between them. CDR3 DNA: TGTGCCAGCAGTAAATGGGGGAATTCACCCCTCCACCTT. Its protein is CASSKWGNSPLHL.

The chain uses TRBV12-5 and TRBJ2-5; unclear D gene. Germline loops: CDR1 LGHNT, CDR2 FRNRAP. The V gene lost 6 bases and the J gene lost 2 bases, with 10 bases spanning the gap. CDR3 length equals 13 residues. CDR3 coding DNA: TGTGCTAGTGGCAGCCTAGGGCAAGAGACCCAGTACTTC. It encodes CASGSLGQETQYF.

V usage is TRBV7-2 and J usage is TRBJ1-1, with D perhaps matching TRBD1 (6 bases). V shed 1 base and J shed 11 bases, with 8 bases lying between them. This CDR3 region has 11 residues. Germline loops: CDR1 SGHTA, CDR2 FQGNSA. DNA for the CDR3: TGTGCCAGCAGCTTAGGGACAGCGGCTTTCTTT. This codes for CASSLGTAAFF.

V is TRBV18 and J is TRBJ2-4; possibly TRBD1 or TRBD2 for D (5 bases each). The germline gives CDR1 KGHSH, CDR2 LQKENI. CDR3 size: 15 residues. V lost 1 base and J lost 9, with 16 bases in between. The CDR3 region is CASSPQLGEQGIQYF. The CDR3 nucleotides are TGTGCCAGCTCACCACAACTTGGGGAGCAGGGCATTCAGTACTTC.

The chain links TRBV5-1 to TRBJ2-5; TRBD1 agrees at 7 bases. Trimming removed 2 bases from V and 3 bases from J; junction bases left unmatched: 16. Per germline, CDR1 SGHRS and CDR2 YFSETQ. The CDR3 consists of 18 residues. CDR3 protein: CASSFRSPNRGYEETQYF. The CDR3 bases are TGCGCCAGCAGCTTCCGGTCACCAAACAGGGGTTATGAAGAGACCCAGTACTTC.

The rearrangement links TRBV7-2 to TRBJ1-6; D remains unclear. The germline CDR1 and CDR2 sequences are SGHTA and FQGNSA. This CDR3 spans 13 amino acids. The V end lost 1 base, the J end lost 11 bases, and 9 bases lay between the germline ends. The CDR3 nucleotides are TGTGCCAGCAGCTTAGGGACGTGGGCACCCCTCCACTTT. This encodes CASSLGTWAPLHF.

This rearrangement joins TRBV4-3 to TRBJ2-2, with TRBD2 matching over 10 bases. V shed 0 bases, J shed 0 bases, and the junction held 4 bases outside the gene matches. The CDR3 loop spans 18 amino acids. Germline lookup yields CDR1 LGHNA and CDR2 YSLEER. The CDR3 is CASSQETSGAANTGELFF. The CDR3 DNA reads TGCGCCAGCAGCCAAGAAACTAGCGGGGCCGCGAACACCGGGGAGCTGTTTTTT.

V and J are TRBV9 and TRBJ2-7; 8 bases fit TRBD2. Germline V gene sequence: CDR1 SGDLS, CDR2 YYNGEE. The CDR3 contains 15 residues. Losses at the gene ends were 6 bases for V and 2 bases for J; bases not matched to a gene: 10. DNA for the CDR3: TGTGCCAGCACCTTCGGGGGGGGGATCGCCTACGAGCAGTACTTC. This translates into CASTFGGGIAYEQYF.

With respect to this clone: A read error may account for a junction end that differs from germline. The rearrangement uses TRBV7-9 and TRBJ2-1; maybe TRBD1 (6 bases). Germline V lookup: CDR1 SEHNR, CDR2 FQNEAQ (reference sequence). The CDR3 runs to 12 residues. In DNA, the CDR3 is TGTGCCAGCAGCCCTCTTAGTGGGGGCCCCATCTTC. Its protein product is CASSPLSGGPIF.

The chain joins TRBV4-3 to TRBJ1-2; maybe TRBD1 (5 bases). Between the trimmed V and J ends, which lost 0 bases and 2 bases, there was a span of 16 bases. This CDR3 spans 17 amino acids. The germline V gene has CDR1 LGHNA and CDR2 YSLEER. The CDR3 sequence: CASSQDAVRQFNYGYTF. CDR3 nucleotides: TGCGCCAGCAGCCAAGATGCGGTCAGACAGTTCAACTATGGCTACACCTTC.

This chain uses TRBV6-4 with TRBJ2-3; 12 bases line up with TRBD1. V dropped 0 bases and J dropped 6; count of bases not matched to a gene: 1. The germline CDR1 and CDR2 sequences are MRHNA and SNTAGT. CDR3 length: 15 residues. DNA for the CDR3: TGTGCCAGCAGTGACTCGGGACAGGGGGCGGATACGCAGTATTTT. This codes for CASSDSGQGADTQYF.

This chain links TRBV7-9 with TRBJ2-7, with 7 nucleotides matching TRBD1. CDR3 size: 14 residues. The V gene end was trimmed by 1 base and the J gene end by 2 bases; junction bases not matched to a gene: 2. From germline, CDR1 is SEHNR and CDR2 FQNEAQ (reference sequence). The CDR3 nucleotides read TGTGCCAGCAGCTTAGGGGACAGACCCTACGAGCAGTACTTC. It codes for CASSLGDRPYEQYF. Full variable domain (missing parts from reference TRBV7-9 and TRBJ2-7): DTGVSQNPRHKITKRGQNVTFRCDPISEHNRLYWYRQTLGQGPEFLTYFQNEAQLEKSRLLSDRFSAERPKGSFSTLEIQRTEQGDSAMYLCASSLGDRPYEQYFGPGTRLTVT.

The rearrangement links TRBV6-6 to TRBJ1-3; no firm D call. This CDR3 region has 14 residues. The germline V gene has CDR1 MNHNY and CDR2 SVGAGI (reference sequence). The V gene lost 0 bases and the J gene lost 5 bases, with 8 bases spanning the gap. CDR3: CASSYSLDRNTIYF. DNA for the CDR3: TGTGCCAGCAGTTACTCCCTAGATCGAAACACCATATATTTT.

The chain has TRBV6-6 and TRBJ1-6; 12 bases align to TRBD1. The CDR3 length is 16 residues. Germline lookup yields CDR1 MNHNY and CDR2 SVGAGI (reference sequence). Trimming at V came to 6 bases and at J to 9 bases, leaving 9 bases not matched to a gene. The CDR3 region has the DNA TGTGCCAGCAGCCCACCCGGGACAGGGGGCCGTTCACCCCTCCACTTT. It encodes CASSPPGTGGRSPLHF.

The J gene is TRBJ2-3, the V gene TRBV7-3, with a tentative D call TRBD1 (5 bases). The V end lost 0 bases, the J end lost 2 bases, and 9 bases lay between the germline ends. Looked up from germline, CDR1 is SGHTA and CDR2 is FQGTGA. This CDR3 region has 15 residues. The CDR3 loop reads CASSLTGHLTDTQYF. The CDR3 nucleotides read TGTGCCAGCAGCTTAACCGGACACCTCACAGATACGCAGTATTTT.

V is TRBV6-6 and J is TRBJ2-6; no reliable D call. In germline, CDR1 is MNHNY, CDR2 SVGAGI (reference sequence). This CDR3 contains 15 residues. The V gene lost 2 bases and the J gene lost 2 bases, with 7 bases spanning the gap. CDR3 DNA sequence: TGTGCCAGCAGTTACGGGCCAACTGGGGCCAACGTCCTGACTTTC. This gives the protein CASSYGPTGANVLTF.

This CDR3 is CATSERVGSHSNQPQHF. CDR3 coding DNA: TGTGCCACCAGCGAAAGGGTAGGGTCCCATAGCAATCAGCCCCAGCATTTT. This chain connects TRBV15 to TRBJ1-5, with D uncertain. Trimming took off 5 bases at V and 0 bases at J, with 17 bases between the two ends. This CDR3 comprises 17 residues. Germline CDR1 reads LNHNV; CDR2 reads YYDKDF (reference sequence). The full variable domain, its missing parts supplied by reference TRBV15 and TRBJ1-5, is DAMVIQNPRYQVTQFGKPVTLSCSQTLNHNVMYWYQQKSSQAPKLLFHYYDKDFNNEADTPDNFQSRRPNTSFCFLDIRSPGLGDTAMYLCATSERVGSHSNQPQHFGDGTRLSIL.

This clone was detected a few times. The chain recombines TRBV2 with TRBJ1-2; D gene ambiguous. V lost 5 bases and J 6 bases, leaving 13 bases between the germline ends. The germline V gene encodes CDR1 SNHLY and CDR2 FYNNEI. The CDR3 is made up of 13 amino acids. The CDR3 DNA reads TGTGCCAGCAGTTCTACTCCGGAGGATGGCTACACCTTC. Translating gives CASSSTPEDGYTF.

About this clone itself: Within the sample, other DNA sequences also encode this same CDR3. The CDR3 region has the DNA TGTGCCAGCTCACCCCCAGGGGACGGCTATGGCTACACCTTC. Its translation: CASSPPGDGYGYTF. V is TRBV18 and J is TRBJ1-2; the D gene is possibly TRBD1 (6 bases). Germline CDR1 and CDR2: KGHSH and LQKENI. This CDR3 contains 14 residues. Between the trimmed V and J ends, which lost 3 bases and 4 bases, there was a span of 12 bases.